The next 6 T cell receptor beta chains were all read from a single sample in a study of a mutant IDH1 vaccine in newly diagnosed glioma. The sample's time point: baseline, week 1 (first vaccination visit). Described treatment: pre-vaccination baseline after standard-of-care therapy. Profiling relied on immunoSEQ multiplex PCR, and the TCRdb table lists in-frame clones only, not all of them. Among around 53,000 clones listed, roughly 89% were seen once. The sample in question was PBMCs, obtained from a glioma patient treated with radiotherapy, temozolomide or both. The receptors derive from a man aged 35 to 55 with glioma.

This chain joins TRBV5-4 and TRBJ2-7; TRBD2 might be the D (6 bases). Trimming shortened V by 4 bases and J by 5 bases, and 19 bases separated the two germline ends. This CDR3 has 15 residues. Germline CDR1 is SGHNT and CDR2 is YYREEE (reference sequence). The chain's CDR3 is CASSLGTASLNEQYF. CDR3 bases: TGTGCCAGCAGCCTTGGGACTGCCAGCCTGAACGAGCAGTACTTC.

This clone was observed a few times. The V gene is TRBV6-5, the J gene TRBJ2-5; D unresolved. The CDR3 extends over 12 amino acids. Trimming shortened V by 3 bases and J by 4 bases, and 6 bases separated the two germline ends. Germline CDR1 is MNHEY and CDR2 is SVGAGI. CDR3 amino acids: CASSYRGETQYF. CDR3 bases: TGTGCCAGCAGTTATCGTGGAGAGACCCAGTACTTC.

The chain couples TRBV2 to TRBJ1-5; no reliable D call. Germline V gene data show CDR1 as SNHLY and CDR2 as FYNNEI. The CDR3 is 14 residues long. Trimming pared 5 bases from V and 4 bases from J, leaving 12 bases between. CDR3 in amino acids: CASSFVTINQPQHF. The CDR3 nucleotides are TGTGCCAGCAGTTTCGTCACAATAAATCAGCCCCAGCATTTT.

The chain couples TRBV15 to TRBJ2-1; 7 bases line up with TRBD2. Per the germline V gene, CDR1 is LNHNV and CDR2 is YYDKDF (reference sequence). V lost 8 bases, J lost 0 bases, and 4 bases stayed unmatched. This CDR3 spans 14 amino acids. Written as DNA, the CDR3 is TGTGCCACCGGGGGGGGTGGCTCCTACAATGAGCAGTTCTTC. This gives the protein CATGGGGSYNEQFF.

The chain uses TRBV7-9 and TRBJ1-2, with D unresolved. V was shortened by 1 base and J by 3 bases, with 6 bases between the two germline ends. This CDR3 has 13 amino acids. Germline assignment: CDR1 SEHNR and CDR2 FQNEAQ (reference sequence). The CDR3 nucleotides read TGTGCCAGCAGCTTAGAGTCTTACTATGGCTACACCTTC. This translates into CASSLESYYGYTF.

J is TRBJ2-7 and V is TRBV21-1; the table calls TRBD2, which could not be checked here. TRBV21-1 is recorded as a pseudogene. The CDR3 is made up of 12 amino acids. CDR3: CASSGRDYEQYF. CDR3 DNA sequence: TGTGCCAGCAGCGGCCGGGACTACGAGCAGTACTTC.